The TCR beta chain described here comes from a study of cytomegalovirus exposure and HLA in healthy donors. The CDR3 extends over 16 amino acids. Germline V gene data show CDR1 as SGHVS and CDR2 as FNYEAQ. Trimming took 1 base from V and 0 from J; bases not matched to a gene: 3. PCR primers comprised 60 Vbeta and 13 Jbeta primers. Libraries were prepared by immunoSEQ multiplex PCR; TCRdb keeps only in-frame clonotypes and omits some of them. The repertoire holds about 190,000 clones, more than 70% seen once, with more than 4% in the top ten. The chain combines TRBV7-6 with TRBJ2-1; TRBD2 agrees at 7 bases. This TCR was sampled from a man in his thirties or forties in good health and CMV-seropositive. The sequenced sample was PBMCs. CDR3 coding DNA: TGTGCCAGCAGCTTAGAGTCTAGCGGCTCCTACAATGAGCAGTTCTTC. It specifies CASSLESSGSYNEQFF.